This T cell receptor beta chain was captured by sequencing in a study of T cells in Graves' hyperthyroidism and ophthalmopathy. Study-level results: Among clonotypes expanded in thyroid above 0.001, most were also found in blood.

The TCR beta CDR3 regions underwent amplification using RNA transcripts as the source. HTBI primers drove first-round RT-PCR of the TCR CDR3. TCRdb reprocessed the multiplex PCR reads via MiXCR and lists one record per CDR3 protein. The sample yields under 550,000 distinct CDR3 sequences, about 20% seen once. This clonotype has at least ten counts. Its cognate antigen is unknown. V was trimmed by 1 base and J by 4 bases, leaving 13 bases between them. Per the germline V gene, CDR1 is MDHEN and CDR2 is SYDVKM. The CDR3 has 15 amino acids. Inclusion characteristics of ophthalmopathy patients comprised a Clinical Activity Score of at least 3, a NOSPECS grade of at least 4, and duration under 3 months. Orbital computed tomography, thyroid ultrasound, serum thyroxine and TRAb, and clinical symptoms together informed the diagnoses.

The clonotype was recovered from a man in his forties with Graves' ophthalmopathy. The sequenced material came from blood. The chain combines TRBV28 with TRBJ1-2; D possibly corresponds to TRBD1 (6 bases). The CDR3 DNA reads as TGTGCCAGCAGTTTATACAAAGGACAGATCTATGGCTACACCTTC. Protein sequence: CASSLYKGQIYGYTF.